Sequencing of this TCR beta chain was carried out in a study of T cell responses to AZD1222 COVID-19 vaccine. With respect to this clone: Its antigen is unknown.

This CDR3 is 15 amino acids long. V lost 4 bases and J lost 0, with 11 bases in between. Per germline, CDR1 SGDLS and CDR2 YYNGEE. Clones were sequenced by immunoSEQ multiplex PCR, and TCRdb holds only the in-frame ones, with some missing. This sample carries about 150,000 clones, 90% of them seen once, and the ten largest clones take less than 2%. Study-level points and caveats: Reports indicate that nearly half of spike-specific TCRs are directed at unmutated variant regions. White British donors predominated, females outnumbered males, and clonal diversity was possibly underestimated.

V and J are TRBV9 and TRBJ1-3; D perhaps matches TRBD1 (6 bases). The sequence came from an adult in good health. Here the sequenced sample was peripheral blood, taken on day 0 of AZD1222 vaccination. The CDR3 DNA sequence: TGTGCCAGCAGCATTGGACAGCTCTCTGGAAACACCATATATTTT. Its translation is CASSIGQLSGNTIYF. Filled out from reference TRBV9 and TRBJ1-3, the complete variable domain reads DSGVTQTPKHLITATGQRVTLRCSPRSGDLSVYWYQQSLDQGLQFLIQYYNGEERAKGNILERFSAQQFPDLHSELNLSSLELGDSALYFCASSIGQLSGNTIYFGEGSWLTVV.